Detailed here is one TCR beta chain. At one end, the junction sequence differs from germline, possibly due to a read error. The library came from three nested PCR rounds adapted from ARM-PCR protocols. TCRdb re-analysed the multiplex PCR reads in MiXCR, keeping a single row per CDR3 protein. The sample contains tens of thousands of distinct CDR3 sequences, around 71% of which appear only once. From germline, CDR1 is SGHNT and CDR2 YENEEA. This CDR3 region has 16 residues. This entry belongs to a study of tumor and adjacent non-tumor tissue in lung cancer. The template was RNA from unsorted bulk tissue.

The V and J genes are TRBV11-3 and TRBJ2-1, with TRBD1 identical over 8 bases. This receptor was identified in a man aged 55 to 70 with non-small cell lung cancer. The specimen sequenced was lung tumor tissue. CDR3 region: CTSSYSPGGGYNEQFF. In DNA form, the CDR3 reads TGTACCAGCAGCTACTCGCCAGGGGGCGGCTACAATGAGCAATTCTTC.